This passage covers 32 T cell receptor beta chains from one sample sequenced in a study of blood T cell repertoires in COVID-19. Measured with immunoSEQ multiplex PCR; TCRdb has only the in-frame clones, and not every one. This sample has about 220,000 clones, with 82% found just once. Specimen: PBMCs or T cells enriched from blood (not recorded which). These receptor sequences come from a woman aged 60-70 years who had recovered from COVID-19.

The chain couples TRBV5-6 to TRBJ2-5, with TRBD1 identical over 11 bases. The germline V gene encodes CDR1 SGHDT and CDR2 YYEEEE. J gave up 5 bases and V 3 bases, and 9 bases lay outside the gene matches. The CDR3 runs to 16 residues. For the CDR3, the DNA is TGTGCCAGCAGCTATAGGACAGGGGGCGCGGAGGAGACCCAGTACTTC. This codes for CASSYRTGGAEETQYF.

This chain joins TRBV28 and TRBJ2-7; possible D gene TRBD1, 6 bases. Germline V gene lookup returns CDR1 MDHEN and CDR2 SYDVKM. The CDR3 length is 13 residues. Trimming shortened V by 5 bases and J by 3 bases, and 11 bases separated the two germline ends. CDR3 region: CASSPDSFYEQYF. Written as DNA, the CDR3 is TGTGCCAGCAGTCCGGACAGTTTCTACGAGCAGTACTTC.

The CDR3 loop is CASRRDVANQPQHF. The CDR3 DNA reads as TGTGCCAGCAGACGCGACGTAGCCAATCAGCCCCAGCATTTT. This chain joins TRBV5-5 and TRBJ1-5; D gene ambiguous. Germline values: CDR1 SGHKS, CDR2 YYEKEE (reference sequence). Between the trimmed V and J ends, which lost 5 bases and 3 bases, there was a span of 12 bases. The CDR3 contains 14 residues.

The chain combines TRBV23-1 with TRBJ2-1; unclear D gene. TRBV23-1 is an open reading frame, and its role is uncertain. This CDR3 spans 13 amino acids. V lost 7 bases to trimming and J lost 1 base, with 8 bases between them. The CDR3 reads CASTLCSYNEQFF. The CDR3, as DNA: TGCGCCAGCACCCTGTGTTCCTACAATGAGCAGTTCTTC.

The chain couples TRBV19 to TRBJ2-2; 8 bases line up with TRBD1. CDR3 length: 15 amino acids. Germline CDR1 LNHDA, CDR2 SQIVND (reference sequence). The ends lost 4 bases at V and 0 bases at J; junction bases unmatched: 1. This CDR3 is CASSRDRTNTGELFF. The CDR3 region has the DNA TGTGCCAGTAGTAGGGACAGGACGAACACCGGGGAGCTGTTTTTT. The full variable domain, in which reference TRBV19 and TRBJ2-2 provide the parts outside the CDR3, is DGGITQSPKYLFRKEGQNVTLSCEQNLNHDAMYWYRQDPGQGLRLIYYSQIVNDFQKGDIAEGYSVSREKKESFPLTVTSAQKNPTAFYLCASSRDRTNTGELFFGEGSRLTVL.

V is TRBV19 and J is TRBJ1-5; 10 bases align to TRBD1. Germline V gives CDR1 LNHDA, CDR2 SQIVND (reference sequence). The length of the CDR3 is 15 residues. Trimming took 4 bases from V and 5 from J; bases not matched to a gene: 5. CDR3 sequence: CASSTTGTGDQPQHF. The CDR3 region has the DNA TGTGCCAGTAGTACCACCGGGACAGGGGATCAGCCCCAGCATTTT. The variable domain in full, completed from reference TRBV19 and TRBJ1-5, reads DGGITQSPKYLFRKEGQNVTLSCEQNLNHDAMYWYRQDPGQGLRLIYYSQIVNDFQKGDIAEGYSVSREKKESFPLTVTSAQKNPTAFYLCASSTTGTGDQPQHFGDGTRLSIL.

J is TRBJ2-1 and V is TRBV7-2, with 7 bases that match TRBD1. The J segment lost 9 bases and the V segment lost 5 bases, leaving 10 bases of the junction unmatched. Germline CDR1 reads SGHTA; CDR2 reads FQGNSA. This CDR3 is built from 14 residues. CDR3 nucleotides: TGTGCCAGCAGCCCCTGGGACAGTCGAGCTGAGCAGTTCTTC. Translated: CASSPWDSRAEQFF. The full variable domain, rest sourced from reference TRBV7-2 and TRBJ2-1, is GAGVSQSPSNKVTEKGKDVELRCDPISGHTALYWYRQSLGQGLEFLIYFQGNSAPDKSGLPSDRFSAERTGGSVSTLTIQRTQQEDSAVYLCASSPWDSRAEQFFGPGTRLTVL.

J is TRBJ1-2 and V is TRBV7-9; weak D call: TRBD1 (6 bases). The CDR3 has 14 amino acids. Germline CDR1 is SEHNR and CDR2 is FQNEAQ (reference sequence). V lost 6 bases and J lost 5, with 16 bases in between. The CDR3 loop reads CASRPTGTKYGYTF. CDR3 DNA: TGTGCCAGCAGACCCACAGGGACCAAATATGGCTACACCTTC. Full variable domain (outside the CDR3, taken from reference TRBV7-9 and TRBJ1-2): DTGVSQNPRHKITKRGQNVTFRCDPISEHNRLYWYRQTLGQGPEFLTYFQNEAQLEKSRLLSDRFSAERPKGSFSTLEIQRTEQGDSAMYLCASRPTGTKYGYTFGSGTRLTVV.

This clone was observed a handful of times. This chain connects TRBV4-1 to TRBJ1-2; 7 bases are a match to TRBD1. The CDR3 is made up of 14 amino acids. The junction had 8 bases not matched to a gene; V was cut back by 4 bases and J by 6 bases. CDR1 MGHRA and CDR2 YSYEKL come from the germline V gene. For the CDR3, the DNA is TGCGCCAGCAGCCTTAGGGGGCTTGGGGATGGCTACACCTTC. It translates to CASSLRGLGDGYTF.

The rearrangement links TRBV19 to TRBJ1-4, with 8 bases identical to TRBD1. Per the germline V gene, CDR1 is LNHDA and CDR2 is SQIVND (reference sequence). The CDR3 spans 15 residues. The trim removed 3 bases at V and 4 bases at J, leaving 4 bases unmatched. CDR3 loop: CASSMGTGDNEKLFF. CDR3 bases: TGTGCCAGTAGTATGGGGACAGGCGATAATGAAAAACTGTTTTTT.

The V call is TRBV7-9, the J call TRBJ2-3, with 8 bases matching TRBD2. The germline V gene has CDR1 SEHNR and CDR2 FQNEAQ (reference sequence). The CDR3 loop spans 14 amino acids. Unmatched junction bases numbered 11, after V lost 10 bases and J lost 5 bases. CDR3 amino acids: CAISTGGPKDTQYF. In nucleotides, the CDR3 is TGTGCCATCTCCACGGGAGGGCCGAAAGATACGCAGTATTTT. The whole variable domain, remainder taken from reference TRBV7-9 and TRBJ2-3, is DTGVSQNPRHKITKRGQNVTFRCDPISEHNRLYWYRQTLGQGPEFLTYFQNEAQLEKSRLLSDRFSAERPKGSFSTLEIQRTEQGDSAMYLCAISTGGPKDTQYFGPGTRLTVL.

The chain carries TRBV3-1 (or the pseudogene TRBV3-2) and TRBJ1-2; no reliable D call. Germline V gene sequence: CDR1 LGHDT, CDR2 YNNKEL (reference sequence). V was shortened by 3 bases and J by 5 bases, with 10 bases between the two germline ends. The CDR3 has 13 residues. For the CDR3, the DNA is TGTGCCAGCAGCCACGGGAGTGTATATGGCTACACCTTC. It codes for CASSHGSVYGYTF.

The chain joins TRBV10-3 to TRBJ2-7, with 14 bases lining up with TRBD2. Trimming took 4 bases from V and 4 from J; bases not matched to a gene: 3. Germline CDR1 is ENHRY and CDR2 is SYGVKD. The CDR3 is 15 amino acids. Here the CDR3 DNA reads TGTGCCATCAGTGGGGGACTAGCGGGAGAATACGAGCAGTACTTC. It specifies CAISGGLAGEYEQYF.

Remarks on this clone: Relative to the germline gene, one junction end is altered; a read error may explain this. The chain is built from TRBV12-5 and TRBJ2-3, with 8 bases matching TRBD2. The CDR3 extends over 12 amino acids. Germline V lookup: CDR1 LGHNT, CDR2 FRNRAP. The CDR3 spells CASVLTGGFEYF. The DNA for the CDR3 is TGTGCTAGTGTTTTGACGGGGGGGTTCGAGTATTTT.

The V call is TRBV4-1, the J call TRBJ1-1; D gene uncertain. The CDR3 has 14 amino acids. V lost 4 bases to trimming and J lost 0 bases, with 9 bases between them. Germline CDR1 MGHRA, CDR2 YSYEKL. CDR3 sequence (DNA): TGCGCCAGCAGCCTCTATCCTTTGAACACTGAAGCTTTCTTT. This translates into CASSLYPLNTEAFF.

The rearrangement links TRBV5-1 to TRBJ2-1, with TRBD1 matching over 8 bases. The CDR3 loop spans 15 amino acids. Germline V gives CDR1 SGHRS, CDR2 YFSETQ. V shed 0 bases and J 7 bases; nucleotides not matched to a gene: 6. CDR3 in amino acids: CASSLEAGGRNEQFF. CDR3 in DNA: TGCGCCAGCAGCTTGGAGGCAGGGGGCAGGAATGAGCAGTTCTTC.

This clone came up a few times. The chain employs TRBV19 and TRBJ2-5, with 8 bases lining up with TRBD1. V was clipped by 0 bases and J by 4 bases; unmatched bases: 7. The CDR3 is 16 amino acids. Germline loops: CDR1 LNHDA, CDR2 SQIVND (reference sequence). CDR3 in amino acids: CASSIENRGIGETQYF. The CDR3 DNA reads as TGTGCCAGTAGTATAGAGAACAGGGGGATTGGAGAGACCCAGTACTTC.

The sample holds a few counts of this clone. This chain connects TRBV11-2 to TRBJ1-6; 7 bases fit TRBD1. The CDR3 contains 14 residues. After removal of 3 bases from V and 15 bases from J, the junction contained 11 bases not matched to a gene. Germline CDR1 is SGHAT and CDR2 is FQNNGV. The CDR3 nucleotides read TGTGCCAGCAGCTTTCTCTCGGCAGGACAGGTCCTCCACTTT. Protein product: CASSFLSAGQVLHF.

V gene TRBV2 combines with J gene TRBJ2-1; 8 nucleotides align to TRBD2. Germline-derived CDR1 and CDR2 are SNHLY and FYNNEI. The V gene end was trimmed by 4 bases and the J gene end by 2 bases; junction bases not matched to a gene: 4. The CDR3 has 15 amino acids. This CDR3 is CASSVGAGAYNEQFF. The CDR3 DNA reads TGTGCCAGCAGTGTAGGAGCGGGAGCCTACAATGAGCAGTTCTTC.

The chain carries TRBV7-2 and TRBJ1-5, with D maybe TRBD1 (6 bases). Germline values: CDR1 SGHTA, CDR2 FQGNSA. Between the trimmed V and J ends, which lost 2 bases and 0 bases, there was a span of 17 bases. The CDR3 sequence is 18 residues long. DNA for the CDR3: TGTGCCAGCAGCTTAAAGTACCTGGGGGCGCTTAGCAATCAGCCCCAGCATTTT. Residues: CASSLKYLGALSNQPQHF.

This clone was recorded only once. This CDR3 is CASSAGSGANSPLHF. In DNA form, the CDR3 reads TGTGCCAGCAGCGCCGGGTCTGGGGCTAATTCACCCCTCCACTTT. This chain uses TRBV9 with TRBJ1-6; D possibly corresponds to TRBD1 (5 bases). V was trimmed by 3 bases and J by 6 bases, leaving 13 bases between them. The CDR3 extends over 15 amino acids. CDR1 is SGDLS, CDR2 YYNGEE, per germline.

This clone was detected once. The chain carries TRBV19 and TRBJ2-1; 9 positions agree with TRBD2. With V trimmed by 7 bases and J by 3 bases, 4 bases remained unmatched. The CDR3 consists of 14 residues. From germline, CDR1 is LNHDA and CDR2 SQIVND (reference sequence). The CDR3 DNA is TGTGCCAGTACCCTAGCGGGGCACTACAATGAGCAGTTCTTC. Residues: CASTLAGHYNEQFF.

The chain recombines TRBV12-3 or TRBV12-4 with TRBJ2-3, with 8 bases aligning to TRBD2. V gave up 3 bases and J gave up 9 bases; unmatched junction bases: 5. The CDR3 length is 13 residues. The CDR3 spells CASSLGGGFTQYF. The DNA for the CDR3 is TGTGCCAGCAGTTTGGGCGGGGGGTTCACGCAGTATTTT.

The chain joins TRBV7-9 to TRBJ1-5; tentative D call: TRBD1 (6 bases). From germline, CDR1 is SEHNR and CDR2 FQNEAQ (reference sequence). CDR3 length: 15 amino acids. The V end lost 4 bases, the J end lost 2 bases, and 12 bases lay between the germline ends. CDR3 residues: CASSSGGGGNQPQHF. Written as DNA, the CDR3 is TGTGCCAGCAGCTCTGGGGGGGGCGGCAATCAGCCCCAGCATTTT.

A single count supports this clone. The chain recombines TRBV2 with TRBJ1-2; TRBD1 aligns across 9 bases. CDR3 length: 11 amino acids. Trimming took 7 bases from V and 10 from J; bases not matched to a gene: 4. The germline gives CDR1 SNHLY, CDR2 FYNNEI. The CDR3 coding sequence is TGTGCCAGCACCGGGACAGGGAACTACACCTTC. This encodes CASTGTGNYTF.

This rearrangement joins TRBV24-1 to TRBJ1-5, with 7 bases fitting TRBD1. The germline V gene encodes CDR1 KGHDR and CDR2 SFDVKD. The trim removed 8 bases at V and 0 bases at J, leaving 12 bases unmatched. The CDR3 extends over 17 amino acids. CDR3 nucleotide sequence: TGTGCCACCATCTCAGAGGGGGCCGCTGATAGCAATCAGCCCCAGCATTTT. Its protein is CATISEGAADSNQPQHF.

This clone was detected only a few times. The rearrangement joins TRBV14 to TRBJ2-2, with a weak D call TRBD2 (6 bases). Germline-derived CDR1 and CDR2 are SGHDN and FVKESK. The ends were cut back, 0 bases at V and 5 bases at J, with 16 bases in the middle. The CDR3 has 17 amino acids. For the CDR3, the DNA is TGTGCCAGCAGCCAAGACGGGACTTCTAGCTGGACCGGGGAGCTGTTTTTT. Its protein is CASSQDGTSSWTGELFF.

The V call is TRBV7-3, the J call TRBJ2-3; 9 positions match TRBD2. Per germline, CDR1 SGHTA and CDR2 FQGTGA. Trimming took 5 bases from V and 4 from J; bases not matched to a gene: 19. This CDR3 spans 19 amino acids. The CDR3 sequence is CASSPRVSGGPFNPDTQYF. The CDR3 coding sequence is TGTGCCAGCAGCCCCCGGGTTAGCGGGGGCCCATTTAACCCAGATACGCAGTATTTT.

This chain links TRBV11-2 with TRBJ1-2; D unresolved. This CDR3 is 12 amino acids long. Germline CDR1 SGHAT, CDR2 FQNNGV. The V end lost 1 base, the J end lost 7 bases, and 7 bases lay between the germline ends. In DNA form, the CDR3 reads TGTGCCAGCAGCTTAGTAGGGAGTGGCTACACCTTC. As protein: CASSLVGSGYTF. Based on the CDR3 plus reference TRBV11-2 and TRBJ1-2, the full variable domain is EAGVAQSPRYKIIEKRQSVAFWCNPISGHATLYWYQQILGQGPKLLIQFQNNGVVDDSQLPKDRFSAERLKGVDSTLKIQPAKLEDSAVYLCASSLVGSGYTFGSGTRLTVV.

The chain joins TRBV3-1 (or the pseudogene TRBV3-2) to TRBJ2-5; 13 bases agree with TRBD2. Losses at the gene ends were 4 bases for V and 2 bases for J; bases not matched to a gene: 7. The germline V gene encodes CDR1 LGHDT and CDR2 YNNKEL (reference sequence). The CDR3 loop spans 17 amino acids. The CDR3 reads CASSPPGTSGTQETQYF. The CDR3 nucleotides read TGTGCCAGCAGCCCTCCCGGGACTAGCGGGACTCAAGAGACCCAGTACTTC.

The chain links TRBV27 to TRBJ2-6; TRBD1 might be the D (6 bases). This CDR3 has 19 residues. Germline CDR1 reads MNHEY; CDR2 reads SMNVEV (reference sequence). Trimming removed 5 bases from V and 0 bases from J, with 20 bases in between. The CDR3 spells CASSLGTRGPSSGANVLTF. DNA of the CDR3: TGTGCCAGCAGTCTCGGGACACGGGGACCTAGCTCTGGGGCCAACGTCCTGACTTTC.

The chain uses TRBV27 and TRBJ1-1; D remains ambiguous. Trimming left V 0 bases short and J 11 bases short, with 13 bases between. Germline lookup yields CDR1 MNHEY and CDR2 SMNVEV (reference sequence). The length of the CDR3 is 13 residues. The chain's CDR3 is CASSLSNGDVAFF. In nucleotides, the CDR3 is TGTGCCAGCAGTTTATCGAACGGGGATGTGGCTTTCTTT.